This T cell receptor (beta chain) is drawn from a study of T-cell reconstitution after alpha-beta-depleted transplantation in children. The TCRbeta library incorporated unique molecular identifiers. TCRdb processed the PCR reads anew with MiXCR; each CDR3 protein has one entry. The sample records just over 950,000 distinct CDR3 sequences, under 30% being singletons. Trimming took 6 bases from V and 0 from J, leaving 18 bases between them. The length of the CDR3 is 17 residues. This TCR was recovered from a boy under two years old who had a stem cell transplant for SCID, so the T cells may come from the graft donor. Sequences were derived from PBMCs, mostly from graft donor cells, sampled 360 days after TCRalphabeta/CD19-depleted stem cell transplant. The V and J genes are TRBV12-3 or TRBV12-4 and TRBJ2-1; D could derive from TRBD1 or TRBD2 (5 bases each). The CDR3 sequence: CASSPGTRQSSYNEQFF. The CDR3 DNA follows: TGTGCCAGCAGCCCTGGGACCAGACAGAGCTCCTACAATGAGCAGTTCTTC.